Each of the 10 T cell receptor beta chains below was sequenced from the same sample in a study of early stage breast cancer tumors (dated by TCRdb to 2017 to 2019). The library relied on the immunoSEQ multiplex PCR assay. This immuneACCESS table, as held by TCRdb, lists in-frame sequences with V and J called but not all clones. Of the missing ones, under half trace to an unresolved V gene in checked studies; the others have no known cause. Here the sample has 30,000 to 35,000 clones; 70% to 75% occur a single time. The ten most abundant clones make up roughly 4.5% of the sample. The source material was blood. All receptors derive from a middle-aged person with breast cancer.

The CDR3 DNA follows: TGTGCCAGCAGTTTCTCGGACAGGATAGGGGGCTATGGCTACACCTTC. Its protein is CASSFSDRIGGYGYTF. The chain uses TRBV28 and TRBJ1-2, with 7 bases that match TRBD1. The CDR3 sequence is 16 residues long. Germline CDR1 and CDR2: MDHEN and SYDVKM. V was pared by 3 bases and J by 4 bases, with 11 bases of the junction left unmatched.

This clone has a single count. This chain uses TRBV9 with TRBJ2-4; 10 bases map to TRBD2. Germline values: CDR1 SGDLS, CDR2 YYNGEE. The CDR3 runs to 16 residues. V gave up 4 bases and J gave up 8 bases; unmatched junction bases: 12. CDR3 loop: CASSPNPSGSLYIQYF. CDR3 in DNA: TGTGCCAGCAGCCCAAATCCTAGCGGGAGTTTATACATTCAGTACTTC. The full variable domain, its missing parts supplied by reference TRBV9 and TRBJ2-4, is DSGVTQTPKHLITATGQRVTLRCSPRSGDLSVYWYQQSLDQGLQFLIQYYNGEERAKGNILERFSAQQFPDLHSELNLSSLELGDSALYFCASSPNPSGSLYIQYFGAGTRLSVL.

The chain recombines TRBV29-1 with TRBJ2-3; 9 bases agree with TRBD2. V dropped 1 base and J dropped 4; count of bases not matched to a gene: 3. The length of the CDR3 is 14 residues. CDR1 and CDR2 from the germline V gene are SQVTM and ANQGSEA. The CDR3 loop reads CSVEGGRAADTQYF. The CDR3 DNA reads TGCAGCGTTGAAGGCGGGAGGGCCGCAGATACGCAGTATTTT.

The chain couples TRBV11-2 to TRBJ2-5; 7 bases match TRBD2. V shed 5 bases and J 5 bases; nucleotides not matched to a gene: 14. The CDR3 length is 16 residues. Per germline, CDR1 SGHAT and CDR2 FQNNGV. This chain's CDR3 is CASSPNPGTTSETQYF. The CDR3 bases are TGTGCCAGCAGCCCTAACCCCGGGACTACCTCGGAGACCCAGTACTTC.

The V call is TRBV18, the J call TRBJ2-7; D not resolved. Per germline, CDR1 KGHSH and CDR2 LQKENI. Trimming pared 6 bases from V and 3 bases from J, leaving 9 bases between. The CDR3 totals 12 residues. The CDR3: CASSYTGYEQYF. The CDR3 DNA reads TGTGCCAGCTCCTATACCGGCTACGAGCAGTACTTC.

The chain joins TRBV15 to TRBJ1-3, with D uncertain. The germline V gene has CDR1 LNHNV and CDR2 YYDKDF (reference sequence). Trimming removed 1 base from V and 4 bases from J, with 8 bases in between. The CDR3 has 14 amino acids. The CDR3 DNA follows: TGTGCCACCAGCAGAGGGGTGAACGGAAACACCATATATTTT. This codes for CATSRGVNGNTIYF.

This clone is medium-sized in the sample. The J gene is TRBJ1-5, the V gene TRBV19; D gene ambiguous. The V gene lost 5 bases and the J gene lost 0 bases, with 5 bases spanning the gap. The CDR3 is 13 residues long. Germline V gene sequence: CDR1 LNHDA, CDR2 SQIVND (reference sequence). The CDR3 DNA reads TGTGCCAGTAGTCCGGATAGCAATCAGCCCCAGCATTTT. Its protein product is CASSPDSNQPQHF.

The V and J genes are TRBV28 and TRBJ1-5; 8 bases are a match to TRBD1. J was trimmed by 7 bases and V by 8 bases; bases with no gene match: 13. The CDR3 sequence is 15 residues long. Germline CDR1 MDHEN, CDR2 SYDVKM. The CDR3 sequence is CASGDTGGLSQPQHF. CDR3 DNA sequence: TGTGCCAGCGGGGACACAGGGGGGTTAAGCCAGCCCCAGCATTTT.

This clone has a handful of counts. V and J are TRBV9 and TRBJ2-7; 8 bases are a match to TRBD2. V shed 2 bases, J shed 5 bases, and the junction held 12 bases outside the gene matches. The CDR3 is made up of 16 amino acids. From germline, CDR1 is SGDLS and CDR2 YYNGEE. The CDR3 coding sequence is TGTGCCAGCAGCGTTACCTCGAGCGGGGGCGGTGACGAGCAGTACTTC. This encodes CASSVTSSGGGDEQYF. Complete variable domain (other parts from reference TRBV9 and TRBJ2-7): DSGVTQTPKHLITATGQRVTLRCSPRSGDLSVYWYQQSLDQGLQFLIQYYNGEERAKGNILERFSAQQFPDLHSELNLSSLELGDSALYFCASSVTSSGGGDEQYFGPGTRLTVT.

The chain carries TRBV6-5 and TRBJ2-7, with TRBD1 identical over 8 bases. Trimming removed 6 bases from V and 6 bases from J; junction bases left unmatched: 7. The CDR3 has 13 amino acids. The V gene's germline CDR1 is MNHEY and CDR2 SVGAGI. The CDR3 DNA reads TGTGCCAGCAGGGTTGGACAGGGAGGCGAGCAGTACTTC. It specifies CASRVGQGGEQYF.